Listed here are 29 T cell receptor beta chains from one sample, sequenced in a study of CD8 T cells in Susac syndrome. Random-hexamer reverse transcription was applied to roughly 0.5 to 1 ug RNA. MiXCR, run by TCRdb on the immunoSEQ multiplex PCR reads, gives a single entry per CDR3 protein. The table records about 120,000 distinct CDR3 sequences, around 94% of them present only once. Material: CD8+ T cells from PBMCs. Receptor source: a human donor with Susac syndrome.

This chain joins TRBV9 and TRBJ1-1, with unresolved D. Trimming pared 4 bases from V and 0 bases from J, leaving 10 bases between. CDR3 length: 14 amino acids. Germline loops: CDR1 SGDLS, CDR2 YYNGEE. For the CDR3, the DNA is TGTGCCAGCAGCCGGGCGGCTATGAACACTGAAGCTTTCTTT. Its translation: CASSRAAMNTEAFF.

The chain couples TRBV20-1 to TRBJ2-5; 8 bases align to TRBD1. Germline CDR1 reads DFQATT; CDR2 reads SNEGSKA (reference sequence). This CDR3 is 17 amino acids long. V was clipped by 5 bases and J by 1 base; unmatched bases: 15. This CDR3 is CSAPIDRDRIPQETQYF. DNA for the CDR3: TGCAGTGCTCCTATTGACCGGGACAGGATCCCCCAAGAGACCCAGTACTTC.

This clonotype has only one observation. In DNA, the CDR3 is TGTGCCAGCAGCTTAGGTGCAGGGAAGGGCTCCTACGAGCAGTACTTC. Amino acids: CASSLGAGKGSYEQYF. V and J are TRBV7-9 and TRBJ2-7; D perhaps matches TRBD1 (5 bases). This CDR3 spans 16 amino acids. CDR1 is SEHNR and CDR2 is FQNEAQ in the germline V gene (reference sequence). V gave up 1 base and J gave up 0 bases, with 13 bases separating them.

This chain uses TRBV6-4 with TRBJ2-3; TRBD1 matches 10 bases. Germline V gene data show CDR1 as MRHNA and CDR2 as SNTAGT. V lost 8 bases to trimming and J lost 1 base; unmatched junction nucleotides: 3. This CDR3 has 14 amino acids. CDR3 sequence (DNA): TGTGCCAGCTCCGGGACAGGGGGCACAGATACGCAGTATTTT. Its protein is CASSGTGGTDTQYF.

The chain recombines TRBV7-9 with TRBJ1-5; the D gene is possibly TRBD1 (6 bases). The CDR3 runs 15 residues. Trimming pared 4 bases from V and 1 base from J, leaving 11 bases between. Germline CDR1 SEHNR, CDR2 FQNEAQ (reference sequence). CDR3 sequence reads: CASSSQGMSNQPQHF. The CDR3 coding sequence is TGTGCCAGCAGCTCTCAGGGGATGAGCAATCAGCCCCAGCATTTT. Looking up the rest from reference TRBV7-9 and TRBJ1-5 gives the full variable domain: DTGVSQNPRHKITKRGQNVTFRCDPISEHNRLYWYRQTLGQGPEFLTYFQNEAQLEKSRLLSDRFSAERPKGSFSTLEIQRTEQGDSAMYLCASSSQGMSNQPQHFGDGTRLSIL.

This sequence joins TRBV7-9 and TRBJ1-5, with 8 bases that match TRBD1. Germline V CDR1 and CDR2: SEHNR, FQNEAQ (reference sequence). Trimming at V came to 5 bases and at J to 7 bases, leaving 7 bases not matched to a gene. This CDR3 spans 14 amino acids. DNA of the CDR3: TGTGCCAGCAGCGGACAGGGACCGTTGCAGCCCCAGCATTTT. Its translation: CASSGQGPLQPQHF.

The chain employs TRBV6-2 or TRBV6-3 and TRBJ2-3; the D is unclear. There are 12 residues in the CDR3. V shed 6 bases and J shed 4 bases, with 8 bases lying between them. The germline V gene has CDR1 MNHEY and CDR2 SVGEGT. The CDR3 sequence: CASSHDADTQYF. CDR3 nucleotides: TGTGCCAGCAGCCACGACGCAGATACGCAGTATTTT.

This clonotype was seen a handful of times. The chain employs TRBV30 and TRBJ2-7; 11 bases fit TRBD2. Germline V gives CDR1 GTSNPN, CDR2 SVGIG (reference sequence). CDR3 length equals 15 residues. V was clipped by 3 bases and J by 3 bases; unmatched bases: 7. Written as DNA, the CDR3 is TGTGCCTGGAGACATGGACTAGCGGGCAACTACGAGCAGTACTTC. This gives the protein CAWRHGLAGNYEQYF.

This clonotype was observed a single time. The chain is built from TRBV5-4 and TRBJ2-2, with TRBD1 identical over 9 bases. The CDR3 is 14 amino acids. Germline V gene lookup returns CDR1 SGHNT and CDR2 YYREEE (reference sequence). Trimming cost V 5 bases and J 5 bases; bases outside gene matches: 4. The DNA for the CDR3 is TGTGCCAGCAGGTCGGGACAGGGAACCGGGGAGCTGTTTTTT. This encodes CASRSGQGTGELFF. Full variable domain (rest looked up from reference TRBV5-4 and TRBJ2-2): ETGVTQSPTHLIKTRGQQVTLRCSSQSGHNTVSWYQQALGQGPQFIFQYYREEENGRGNFPPRFSGLQFPNYSSELNVNALELDDSALYLCASRSGQGTGELFFGEGSRLTVL.

The table lists this clonotype with a count of one. The DNA for the CDR3 is TGTGCCAGCAGTTTGAGTGGGGACTTGCCAGAGACCCAGTACTTC. Translation gives CASSLSGDLPETQYF. The V gene is TRBV28, the J gene TRBJ2-5, with D maybe TRBD2 (6 bases). Trimming pared 3 bases from V and 4 bases from J, leaving 15 bases between. The germline gives CDR1 MDHEN, CDR2 SYDVKM. This CDR3 has 15 amino acids.

The chain uses TRBV29-1 and TRBJ2-1; 7 bases are shared with TRBD2. Germline trimming cut 7 bases from V and 7 bases from J; bases unmatched to any gene: 13. CDR1 and CDR2 (germline): SQVTM, ANQGSEA. The CDR3 has 14 residues. The CDR3 sequence is CSEGSGGAANEQFF. Written as DNA, the CDR3 is TGCAGCGAGGGCTCGGGAGGAGCCGCGAATGAGCAGTTCTTC.

The chain recombines TRBV12-3 or TRBV12-4 with TRBJ2-7, with TRBD2 matching 7 bases. V lost 8 bases, J lost 6 bases, and 4 bases stayed unmatched. The CDR3 spans 11 residues. The CDR3 DNA reads TGTGCCAGCGCCGGGGGGACCGAGCAGTACTTC. Its translation is CASAGGTEQYF.

This clonotype showed up just once. This chain joins TRBV2 and TRBJ1-5, with no clear D. The CDR3 length is 14 residues. CDR1 is SNHLY, CDR2 FYNNEI, per germline. Deletions cut 3 bases from V and 9 bases from J, with 15 bases between. CDR3 sequence reads: CASSDEYKGWPQHF. In DNA, the CDR3 is TGTGCCAGCAGTGATGAATACAAGGGCTGGCCCCAGCATTTT.

This chain links TRBV7-9 with TRBJ2-7; D unclear. V lost 4 bases, J lost 0 bases, and 10 bases lay in between. The CDR3 runs to 14 residues. The germline CDR1 and CDR2 sequences are SEHNR and FQNEAQ (reference sequence). Here the CDR3 reads CASSSAGSSYEQYF. As DNA, the CDR3 is TGTGCCAGCAGCTCCGCAGGAAGCTCCTACGAGCAGTACTTC.

The V call is TRBV9, the J call TRBJ1-2; the match to TRBD1 covers 7 bases. The CDR3 runs 14 residues. Trimming removed 3 bases from V and 4 bases from J; junction bases left unmatched: 6. CDR1 and CDR2 (germline): SGDLS, YYNGEE. This CDR3 is CASSERTGSYGYTF. The CDR3, as DNA: TGTGCCAGCAGCGAAAGGACAGGCTCCTATGGCTACACCTTC.

The rearrangement links TRBV30 to TRBJ2-1; TRBD2 matches 12 bases. CDR1 and CDR2 from the germline V gene are GTSNPN and SVGIG (reference sequence). CDR3 size: 14 residues. CDR3 protein: CAYGASGRGGEQFF. For the CDR3, the DNA is TGTGCTTATGGAGCTAGCGGGAGGGGAGGGGAGCAGTTCTTC.

The chain's CDR3 is CASSQDEGTPSYEQYF. The CDR3 coding sequence is TGCGCCAGCAGCCAAGATGAGGGCACTCCCTCCTACGAGCAGTACTTC. The J gene is TRBJ2-7, the V gene TRBV4-1; D is possibly TRBD2 (5 bases). The CDR3 is 16 amino acids. Deletions cut 0 bases from V and 0 bases from J, with 12 bases between. Per the germline V gene, CDR1 is MGHRA and CDR2 is YSYEKL.

The chain combines TRBV19 with TRBJ1-1, with D unclear. Germline CDR1 reads LNHDA; CDR2 reads SQIVND (reference sequence). Trimming removed 5 bases at V and 1 base at J, with 14 bases between. This CDR3 is built from 15 residues. The CDR3 is CASSSQEGTNTEAFF. The CDR3 nucleotides read TGTGCCAGTAGTTCCCAGGAGGGCACGAACACTGAAGCTTTCTTT. Combining the CDR3 with reference TRBV19 and TRBJ1-1 gives the whole variable domain DGGITQSPKYLFRKEGQNVTLSCEQNLNHDAMYWYRQDPGQGLRLIYYSQIVNDFQKGDIAEGYSVSREKKESFPLTVTSAQKNPTAFYLCASSSQEGTNTEAFFGQGTRLTVV.

V is TRBV30 and J is TRBJ1-2; a possible D gene is TRBD1 (5 bases). Trimming took 5 bases from V and 1 from J, leaving 5 bases between them. The CDR3 consists of 11 residues. From germline, CDR1 is GTSNPN and CDR2 SVGIG (reference sequence). Written as DNA, the CDR3 is TGTGCCTGGGACAGTAACTATGGCTACACCTTC. Protein product: CAWDSNYGYTF.

This chain uses TRBV14 with TRBJ2-1; TRBD1 or TRBD2 may be the D gene (5 bases each). V was cut by 1 base and J by 9 bases, with 13 bases left in between. This CDR3 is 14 amino acids long. Germline loops: CDR1 SGHDN, CDR2 FVKESK. The CDR3 loop is CASSQVSGRPEQFF. The CDR3 bases are TGTGCCAGCAGCCAAGTGTCGGGGCGCCCTGAGCAGTTCTTC.

The J gene is TRBJ2-3, the V gene TRBV25-1; 13 bases line up with TRBD2. In germline, CDR1 is MGHDK, CDR2 SYGVNS. This CDR3 has 19 residues. The V gene end was trimmed by 4 bases and the J gene end by 7 bases; junction bases not matched to a gene: 17. For the CDR3, the DNA is TGTGCCAGCAGTGGATTGACTAGCGGGAGGATATTCGATAGGAATACGCAGTATTTT. Translated, it gives CASSGLTSGRIFDRNTQYF.

This chain uses TRBV20-1 with TRBJ1-1; D uncertain. There are 14 residues in the CDR3. V was pared by 7 bases and J by 1 base, with 16 bases between. Per germline, CDR1 DFQATT and CDR2 SNEGSKA (reference sequence). The CDR3 DNA follows: TGCAGTGTCAATACGCCTGGGCAGAACACTGAAGCTTTCTTT. It is translated as CSVNTPGQNTEAFF.

This sequence joins TRBV27 and TRBJ2-1; no definite D call. The CDR3 extends over 16 amino acids. Germline CDR1 is MNHEY and CDR2 is SMNVEV (reference sequence). The V gene lost 0 bases and the J gene lost 4 bases, with 13 bases spanning the gap. The CDR3 here is CASSLSGQLKYNEQFF. The CDR3 DNA follows: TGTGCCAGCAGTTTATCAGGGCAGTTAAAATACAATGAGCAGTTCTTC.

V is TRBV7-9 and J is TRBJ2-7; TRBD2 agrees at 8 bases. Germline values: CDR1 SEHNR, CDR2 FQNEAQ (reference sequence). The J segment lost 6 bases and the V segment lost 1 base, leaving 2 bases of the junction unmatched. The CDR3 has 13 amino acids. Here the CDR3 reads CASSLGLALEQYF. CDR3 coding DNA: TGTGCCAGCAGCTTAGGACTAGCGCTCGAGCAGTACTTC.

The chain couples TRBV4-1 to TRBJ1-4; 10 bases line up with TRBD1. This CDR3 is built from 16 residues. Trimming cost V 1 base and J 7 bases; bases outside gene matches: 6. CDR1 is MGHRA and CDR2 is YSYEKL in the germline V gene. CDR3 in amino acids: CASSQARQGASEKLFF. Written as DNA, the CDR3 is TGCGCCAGCAGCCAAGCGAGACAGGGGGCGAGTGAAAAACTGTTTTTT.

The chain links TRBV7-2 to TRBJ2-3; tentative D call: TRBD1 (6 bases). The germline gives CDR1 SGHTA, CDR2 FQGNSA. The CDR3 runs 15 residues. With 1 base removed from V and 2 bases from J, the gap between germline ends came to 10 bases. CDR3 coding DNA: TGTGCCAGCAGCTTAGTACAGGGAGTCACAGATACGCAGTATTTT. It is translated as CASSLVQGVTDTQYF.

The V call is TRBV7-9, the J call TRBJ1-4, with a possible D match to TRBD1 (5 bases). The CDR3 sequence is 15 residues long. Trimming left V 5 bases short and J 4 bases short, with 14 bases between. Per germline, CDR1 SEHNR and CDR2 FQNEAQ (reference sequence). CDR3 DNA: TGTGCCAGCAGCAGAACTGGGGGATTTAATGAAAAACTGTTTTTT. As protein: CASSRTGGFNEKLFF.

About this clonotype: One junction end does not reproduce the germline sequence, and a read error may be involved. V is TRBV5-1 and J is TRBJ2-1; D possibly uses TRBD1 or TRBD2 (5 bases each). In germline, CDR1 is SGHRS, CDR2 YFSETQ. The CDR3 extends over 15 amino acids. The CDR3 reads CANSPRDGFDNEQFF. The CDR3 DNA sequence: TGCGCCAACAGCCCTAGGGACGGTTTCGATAATGAGCAGTTCTTC.

This rearrangement joins TRBV27 to TRBJ2-1; no clear D. Germline lookup yields CDR1 MNHEY and CDR2 SMNVEV (reference sequence). This CDR3 comprises 13 residues. Trimming shortened V by 2 bases and J by 2 bases, and 4 bases separated the two germline ends. The CDR3 nucleotides read TGTGCCAGCAGTTTAAAGGCCTACAATGAGCAGTTCTTC. Its protein product is CASSLKAYNEQFF.